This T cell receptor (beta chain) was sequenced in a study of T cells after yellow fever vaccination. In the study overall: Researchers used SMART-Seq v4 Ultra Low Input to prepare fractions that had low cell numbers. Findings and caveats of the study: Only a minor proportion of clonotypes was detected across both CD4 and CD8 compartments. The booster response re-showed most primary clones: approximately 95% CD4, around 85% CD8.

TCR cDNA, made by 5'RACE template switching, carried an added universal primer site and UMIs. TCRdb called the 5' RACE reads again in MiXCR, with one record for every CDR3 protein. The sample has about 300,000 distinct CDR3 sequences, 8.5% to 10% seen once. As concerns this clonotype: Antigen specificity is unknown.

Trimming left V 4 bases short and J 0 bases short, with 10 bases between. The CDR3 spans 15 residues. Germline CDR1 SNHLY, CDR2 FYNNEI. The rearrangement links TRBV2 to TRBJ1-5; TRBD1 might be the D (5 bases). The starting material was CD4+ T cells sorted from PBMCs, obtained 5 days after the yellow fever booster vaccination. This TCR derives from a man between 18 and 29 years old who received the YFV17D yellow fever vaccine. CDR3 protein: CASSADGASNQPQHF. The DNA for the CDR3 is TGTGCCAGCAGTGCAGACGGGGCTAGCAATCAGCCCCAGCATTTT.